The 7 T cell receptor beta chains listed next were all sequenced from one sample in a study of blood T cell repertoires in COVID-19. This table comes from immunoSEQ multiplex PCR, and its TCRdb copy is limited to in-frame clones, with some not included. The sample includes around 260,000 clones, about 88% seen only once; the top ten take 3.6%. The sequenced material came from peripheral blood. These receptors were taken from a young man with active or convalescent COVID-19.

To note about this clone: At one end the junction does not follow the germline gene, possibly because of a read error. The chain uses TRBV18 and TRBJ1-1, with a weak D call TRBD1 (6 bases). Per germline, CDR1 KGHSH and CDR2 LQKENI. This CDR3 is 13 amino acids long. The CDR3: CASPSPRGTEAFF. The CDR3 DNA sequence: TGTGCCAGCCCATCACCCAGGGGCACTGAAGCCTTCTTT. Variable domain in full (rest from reference TRBV18 and TRBJ1-1): NAGVMQNPRHLVRRRGQEARLRCSPMKGHSHVYWYRQLPEEGLKFMVYLQKENIIDESGMPKERFSAEFPKEGPSILRIQQVVRGDSAAYFCASPSPRGTEAFFGQGTRLTVV.

This clone appeared once. The gene calls are TRBV15 and TRBJ2-7; 10 bases are shared with TRBD2. This CDR3 has 15 amino acids. V trimming: 4 bases; J trimming: 2 bases; junction bases outside the gene matches: 5. Germline V CDR1 and CDR2: LNHNV, YYDKDF (reference sequence). The CDR3 DNA follows: TGTGCCACCAGCAACAGACTAGCGGGTCCCTACGAGCAGTACTTC. This gives the protein CATSNRLAGPYEQYF. Using reference TRBV15 and TRBJ2-7 for the parts outside the CDR3, the full variable domain is DAMVIQNPRYQVTQFGKPVTLSCSQTLNHNVMYWYQQKSSQAPKLLFHYYDKDFNNEADTPDNFQSRRPNTSFCFLDIRSPGLGDTAMYLCATSNRLAGPYEQYFGPGTRLTVT.

This clone has a handful of counts. The chain couples TRBV7-8 to TRBJ1-1, with TRBD1 as a possible D gene (5 bases). This CDR3 is built from 14 residues. The germline V gene has CDR1 SGHVS and CDR2 FQNEAQ. V dropped 5 bases and J dropped 8 bases, with 18 bases sitting between them. CDR3 loop: CASSPPGTLQEAFF. DNA for the CDR3: TGTGCCAGCAGCCCGCCCGGGACTCTTCAAGAAGCTTTCTTT. Filled out from reference TRBV7-8 and TRBJ1-1, the complete variable domain reads GAGVSQSPRYKVAKRGQDVALRCDPISGHVSLFWYQQALGQGPEFLTYFQNEAQLDKSGLPSDRFFAERPEGSVSTLKIQRTQQEDSAVYLCASSPPGTLQEAFFGQGTRLTVV.

This chain connects TRBV4-1 to TRBJ2-2; 7 bases align to TRBD2. The germline V gene encodes CDR1 MGHRA and CDR2 YSYEKL. V shed 1 base, J shed 4 bases, and the junction held 3 bases outside the gene matches. The CDR3 runs 15 residues. This CDR3 is CASSQAGEGTGELFF. The CDR3 coding sequence is TGCGCCAGCAGCCAAGCCGGGGAGGGCACCGGGGAGCTGTTTTTT.

The V and J genes are TRBV7-9 and TRBJ2-2; possible D gene TRBD1, 6 bases. V was pared by 5 bases and J by 4 bases, with 11 bases between. The CDR3 totals 14 residues. CDR1 and CDR2 (germline): SEHNR, FQNEAQ (reference sequence). The CDR3 sequence is CASSPGTFTGELFF. CDR3 DNA: TGTGCCAGCAGCCCCGGGACATTCACCGGGGAGCTGTTTTTT. The full variable domain, in which reference TRBV7-9 and TRBJ2-2 provide the parts outside the CDR3, is DTGVSQNPRHKITKRGQNVTFRCDPISEHNRLYWYRQTLGQGPEFLTYFQNEAQLEKSRLLSDRFSAERPKGSFSTLEIQRTEQGDSAMYLCASSPGTFTGELFFGEGSRLTVL.

This chain joins TRBV4-1 and TRBJ2-7, with 10 bases aligning to TRBD1. The CDR3 extends over 15 amino acids. Germline values: CDR1 MGHRA, CDR2 YSYEKL. V lost 2 bases, J lost 5 bases, and 6 bases stayed unmatched. The CDR3 protein is CASSQPGQGFNEQYF. CDR3 sequence (DNA): TGCGCCAGCAGCCAACCGGGACAGGGGTTCAACGAGCAGTACTTC.

This chain uses TRBV5-1 with TRBJ2-3; 12 bases match TRBD2. This CDR3 comprises 16 residues. V lost 4 bases, J lost 2 bases, and 5 bases stayed unmatched. In germline, CDR1 is SGHRS, CDR2 YFSETQ. The CDR3 sequence: CASSPGLAGNTDTQYF. In DNA, the CDR3 is TGCGCCAGCAGCCCCGGACTAGCGGGGAACACAGATACGCAGTATTTT. Based on the CDR3 plus reference TRBV5-1 and TRBJ2-3, the full variable domain is KAGVTQTPRYLIKTRGQQVTLSCSPISGHRSVSWYQQTPGQGLQFLFEYFSETQRNKGNFPGRFSGRQFSNSRSEMNVSTLELGDSALYLCASSPGLAGNTDTQYFGPGTRLTVL.